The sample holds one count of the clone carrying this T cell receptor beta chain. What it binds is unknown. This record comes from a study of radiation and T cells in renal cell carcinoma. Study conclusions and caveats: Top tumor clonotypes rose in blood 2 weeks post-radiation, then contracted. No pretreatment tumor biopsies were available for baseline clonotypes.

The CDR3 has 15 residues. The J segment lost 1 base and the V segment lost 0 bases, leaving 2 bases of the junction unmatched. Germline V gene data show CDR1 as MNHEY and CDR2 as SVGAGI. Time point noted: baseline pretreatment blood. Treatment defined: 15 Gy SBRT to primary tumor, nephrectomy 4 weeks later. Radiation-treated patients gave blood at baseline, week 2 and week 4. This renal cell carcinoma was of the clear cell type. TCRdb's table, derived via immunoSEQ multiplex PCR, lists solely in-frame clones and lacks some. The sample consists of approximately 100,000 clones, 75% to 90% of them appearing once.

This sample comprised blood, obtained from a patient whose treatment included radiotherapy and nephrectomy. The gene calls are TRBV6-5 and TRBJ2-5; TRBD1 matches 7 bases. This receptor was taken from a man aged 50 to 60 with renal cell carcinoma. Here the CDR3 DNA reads TGTGCCAGCAGTTACTCATCAGGGGGCCAAGAGACCCAGTACTTC. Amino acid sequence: CASSYSSGGQETQYF.